The TCR beta chain described here comes from a study of OX40 agonist ivuxolimab in advanced cancers. This CDR3 spans 17 amino acids. The V gene end was trimmed by 5 bases and the J gene end by 0 bases; junction bases not matched to a gene: 10. Looked up from germline, CDR1 is SGHRS and CDR2 is YFSETQ. Profiling relied on immunoSEQ multiplex PCR, and the TCRdb table lists in-frame clones only, not all of them. The sample lists around 60,000 clones, under 90% occurring once. This TCR was recovered from an adult with an advanced solid tumor such as melanoma, head and neck, liver or kidney cancer. V is TRBV5-1 and J is TRBJ2-1, with 8 bases aligning to TRBD2. The sample was CD4+ or CD8+ T cells sorted from blood, taken in a trial of the OX40 agonist ivuxolimab. The CDR3: CASSSGGGRVSYNEQFF. The CDR3 coding sequence is TGCGCCAGCAGTTCCGGCGGGGGGAGGGTCTCCTACAATGAGCAGTTCTTC.